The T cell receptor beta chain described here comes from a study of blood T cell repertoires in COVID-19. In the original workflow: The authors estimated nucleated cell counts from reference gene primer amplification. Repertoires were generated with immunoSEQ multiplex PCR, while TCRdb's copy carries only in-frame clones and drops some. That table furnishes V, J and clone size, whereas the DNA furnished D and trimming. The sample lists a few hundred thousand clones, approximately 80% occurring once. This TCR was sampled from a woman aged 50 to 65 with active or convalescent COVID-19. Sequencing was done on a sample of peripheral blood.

CDR3 coding DNA: TGTGCCAGCACCAGGGAACAGCATCCCTATGGCTACACCTTC. This sequence encodes CASTREQHPYGYTF. This chain connects TRBV6-5 to TRBJ1-2, with a weak D call TRBD1 (5 bases). From germline, CDR1 is MNHEY and CDR2 SVGAGI. The CDR3 loop spans 14 amino acids. The V end lost 7 bases, the J end lost 4 bases, and 16 bases lay between the germline ends.